This TCR beta chain was found in a study of response to subunit inactivated influenza vaccine. This clonotype has only a few counts. No antigen is known for it. TCRdb ran MiXCR on the RT-PCR reads and lists one entry per CDR3 protein. The data contain over 800,000 distinct CDR3 sequences, around 21% of them singletons. Findings of the study overall: Authors suggested each seasonal influenza vaccination recruits few new T cells.

V was shortened by 6 bases and J by 4 bases, with 22 bases between the two germline ends. This CDR3 is 15 amino acids long. CDR1 and CDR2 from the germline V gene are DFQATT and SNEGSKA (reference sequence). The sequence came from a man in his fifties who received an inactivated influenza vaccine. Sequencing used PBMCs from blood, obtained about 5 days after vaccination. The V gene is TRBV20-1, the J gene TRBJ2-7; tentatively, D is TRBD2 (6 bases). The CDR3 DNA reads TGCAGTGCGTCCGATTATCTAGCGAACCATTACGAGCAGTACTTC. Protein sequence: CSASDYLANHYEQYF.